What follows are 17 T cell receptor beta chains derived from one specimen sequenced in a study of Tregs in tolerant kidney transplant recipients (dated by TCRdb to about 2019). Library method: the immunoSEQ multiplex PCR assay. The table was pulled from immuneACCESS by TCRdb, which kept in-frame rearrangements only. Such tables lose some clones; where checked, under half of the loss comes from unresolved V genes, and the rest has no known cause. The table for this sample lists 50,000 to 55,000 clones; about nine tenths of them were counted only once. Over 12% of the sample rests with the top ten. Related donors were used in the transplants with nonmyeloablative bone marrow transplantation, and mixed chimerism was transient in the human trials. Specimen: CD8+ T cells from blood (PBMCs), collected 24 months after the transplant. These receptors were obtained from a human patient who received a combined kidney and bone marrow transplant. Once a transplant has taken place, some T cells may be donor derived.

This clone is a singleton in its sample. The rearrangement links TRBV11-3 to TRBJ2-7, with TRBD1 matching over 11 bases. Germline V gene sequence: CDR1 SGHNT, CDR2 YENEEA. V was pared by 3 bases and J by 2 bases, with 3 bases of the junction left unmatched. The CDR3 is 15 residues long. The CDR3 bases are TGTGCCAGCAGCTTCATGGGACAGGGGGCCTACGAGCAGTACTTC. It is translated as CASSFMGQGAYEQYF.

In its sample, this clone was seen once. This chain links TRBV6-4 with TRBJ2-7, with 7 bases identical to TRBD1. This CDR3 contains 14 residues. Germline V CDR1 and CDR2: MRHNA, SNTAGT. V dropped 3 bases and J dropped 3; count of bases not matched to a gene: 5. The CDR3 loop reads CASSEGAGGYEQYF. CDR3 DNA sequence: TGTGCCAGCAGTGAAGGGGCAGGGGGCTACGAGCAGTACTTC.

A remark on this clone: Mismatch with germline at one junction end may stem from a read error. The chain links TRBV6-1 to TRBJ2-7; no reliable D call. This CDR3 spans 12 amino acids. CDR1 is MNHNS, CDR2 SASEGT, per germline. The chain's CDR3 is CASSSIAYGQYF. CDR3 sequence (DNA): TGTGCCAGCAGTTCCATTGCTTACGGGCAGTACTTC.

The chain is built from TRBV9 and TRBJ1-3; D ambiguous. Germline V CDR1 and CDR2: SGDLS, YYNGEE. V shed 4 bases and J shed 1 base, with 12 bases lying between them. The CDR3 is 15 amino acids. This CDR3 reads CASSSPRGSGNTIYF. The CDR3 nucleotides are TGTGCCAGCAGCTCTCCCCGGGGTTCTGGAAACACCATATATTTT.

This clone was seen only a few times. The rearrangement links TRBV5-4 to TRBJ2-2, with D possibly TRBD2 on 6 matching bases. Trimming took off 4 bases at V and 2 bases at J, with 12 bases between the two ends. Germline-derived CDR1 and CDR2 are SGHNT and YYREEE (reference sequence). CDR3 length: 15 residues. CDR3 in amino acids: CASSPTRGNTGELFF. CDR3 DNA: TGTGCCAGCAGCCCGACTAGGGGCAACACCGGGGAGCTGTTTTTT.

The chain has TRBV6-6 and TRBJ2-2, with TRBD1 as a possible D gene (6 bases). The CDR3 length is 13 residues. The germline V gene has CDR1 MNHNY and CDR2 SVGAGI (reference sequence). V dropped 5 bases and J dropped 5 bases, with 9 bases sitting between them. The chain's CDR3 is CASSAQGTGELFF. CDR3 nucleotides: TGTGCCAGCAGTGCACAGGGAACCGGGGAGCTGTTTTTT.

This rearrangement joins TRBV9 to TRBJ2-7, with D possibly TRBD1 on 8 matching bases. With 2 bases removed from V and 1 base from J, the gap between germline ends came to 13 bases. Germline V gives CDR1 SGDLS, CDR2 YYNGEE. The CDR3 runs to 15 residues. CDR3 DNA: TGTGCCAGCAGCGTGAGCGGGGACAGGTCCTACGAGCAGTACTTC. Translated: CASSVSGDRSYEQYF.

The chain employs TRBV7-6 and TRBJ1-3, with 7 bases aligning to TRBD1. Trimming took 4 bases from V and 2 from J; bases not matched to a gene: 2. The length of the CDR3 is 14 residues. The germline gives CDR1 SGHVS, CDR2 FNYEAQ. CDR3 loop: CASSSQGTGNTIYF. As DNA, the CDR3 is TGTGCCAGCAGCTCACAGGGGACTGGAAACACCATATATTTT.

The rearrangement uses TRBV5-8 and TRBJ2-5; D is perhaps TRBD2 (6 bases). Per germline, CDR1 SGHTS and CDR2 YDEGEE. Trimming removed 0 bases from V and 7 bases from J, with 16 bases in between. The CDR3 spans 15 residues. CDR3 nucleotides: TGTGCCAGCAGCTTGGTATCGGGGGAAACAGGGACCCAGTACTTC. Translating it yields CASSLVSGETGTQYF. Based on the CDR3 plus reference TRBV5-8 and TRBJ2-5, the full variable domain is EAGVTQSPTHLIKTRGQQATLRCSPISGHTSVYWYQQALGLGLQFLLWYDEGEERNRGNFPPRFSGRQFPNYSSELNVNALELEDSALYLCASSLVSGETGTQYFGPGTRLLVL.

The chain employs TRBV7-3 and TRBJ2-1, with TRBD1 identical over 8 bases. With 5 bases clipped from V and 3 bases from J, the junction kept 6 bases outside the gene matches. The CDR3 loop spans 15 amino acids. CDR1 is SGHTA, CDR2 FQGTGA, per germline. Here the CDR3 DNA reads TGTGCCAGCAGCAACGGACAGGGCGGCTACAATGAGCAGTTCTTC. Its protein is CASSNGQGGYNEQFF.

This clone was seen ten or more times. The chain has TRBV15 and TRBJ2-1; TRBD2 agrees at 10 bases. V was pared by 8 bases and J by 7 bases, with 11 bases of the junction left unmatched. The CDR3 sequence is 15 residues long. Looked up from germline, CDR1 is LNHNV and CDR2 is YYDKDF (reference sequence). CDR3 sequence: CATGMEAGGINEQFF. In DNA, the CDR3 is TGTGCCACCGGGATGGAAGCGGGGGGGATAAATGAGCAGTTCTTC.

The genes are TRBV6-5 and TRBJ2-1, with 12 bases that match TRBD2. The CDR3 is 14 residues long. V lost 6 bases to trimming and J lost 8 bases; unmatched junction nucleotides: 5. The V gene's germline CDR1 is MNHEY and CDR2 SVGAGI. CDR3 sequence: CASSQTSGSYEQFF. The CDR3 DNA reads as TGTGCCAGCAGCCAGACTAGCGGGAGCTATGAGCAGTTCTTC.

The chain uses TRBV5-6 and TRBJ2-5, with 8 bases lining up with TRBD2. V shed 1 base and J 2 bases; nucleotides not matched to a gene: 10. CDR1 SGHDT and CDR2 YYEEEE come from the germline V gene. This CDR3 is built from 17 residues. The CDR3 loop reads CASSLSYGSGIQETQYF. The CDR3 nucleotides read TGTGCCAGCAGCTTGAGTTATGGTAGCGGGATACAAGAGACCCAGTACTTC. Filled out from reference TRBV5-6 and TRBJ2-5, the complete variable domain reads DAGVTQSPTHLIKTRGQQVTLRCSPKSGHDTVSWYQQALGQGPQFIFQYYEEEERQRGNFPDRFSGHQFPNYSSELNVNALLLGDSALYLCASSLSYGSGIQETQYFGPGTRLLVL.

The chain joins TRBV4-3 to TRBJ2-7, with D unclear. The ends were cut back, 2 bases at V and 2 bases at J, with 7 bases in the middle. The V gene's germline CDR1 is LGHNA and CDR2 YSLEER. There are 13 residues in the CDR3. The CDR3 sequence: CASSQTPTYEQYF. CDR3 sequence (DNA): TGCGCCAGCAGCCAAACTCCCACCTACGAGCAGTACTTC.

This clone was seen a few times. The chain employs TRBV14 and TRBJ2-7, with D possibly TRBD2 on 6 matching bases. The length of the CDR3 is 13 residues. Between the trimmed V and J ends, which lost 3 bases and 2 bases, there was a span of 8 bases. CDR1 SGHDN and CDR2 FVKESK come from the germline V gene. The CDR3 sequence: CASSQREAYEQYF. CDR3 in DNA: TGTGCCAGCAGCCAGAGGGAGGCCTACGAGCAGTACTTC.

The rearrangement uses TRBV30 and TRBJ2-3, with 8 bases that match TRBD2. CDR1 GTSNPN and CDR2 SVGIG come from the germline V gene (reference sequence). V lost 2 bases and J lost 0; bases outside the gene matches: 4. The CDR3 has 15 residues. CDR3 in amino acids: CAWSSSGISTDTQYF. The DNA for the CDR3 is TGTGCCTGGAGTAGTAGCGGGATAAGCACAGATACGCAGTATTTT.

The genes are TRBV5-6 and TRBJ2-4; 9 positions match TRBD1. This CDR3 contains 16 residues. The junction had 5 bases not matched to a gene; V was cut back by 4 bases and J by 0 bases. Germline CDR1 reads SGHDT; CDR2 reads YYEEEE. The CDR3 is CASSLGQGLAKNIQYF. DNA of the CDR3: TGTGCCAGCAGCCTGGGACAGGGACTAGCCAAAAACATTCAGTACTTC.